The next 26 T cell receptor beta chains were all read from a single sample in a study of metastatic and nonmetastatic thyroid tumors. TCRdb reanalyzed the PCR reads with MiXCR. The sample shows 60,000 or so clones, 25% to 35% of them seen only once. Thyroid surgery took place with no prior treatment in any patient. The sample comprised blood. These receptors all come from a female donor with papillary thyroid cancer or a benign thyroid nodule (not recorded which). Some clones in this sample may be carry-over from other donors' samples.

The chain combines TRBV5-6 with TRBJ1-2; 7 nucleotides align to TRBD1. The CDR3 length is 13 residues. Looked up from germline, CDR1 is SGHDT and CDR2 is YYEEEE. V dropped 4 bases and J dropped 4; count of bases not matched to a gene: 4. The CDR3 here is CASSPRGVYGYTF. CDR3 in DNA: TGTGCCAGCAGCCCCAGGGGGGTCTATGGCTACACCTTC.

With respect to this clone: This same CDR3 is encoded by further DNA sequences in the sample. V and J are TRBV10-3 and TRBJ2-2; D is unresolved. Trimming left V 0 bases short and J 1 base short, with 9 bases between. Germline CDR1 and CDR2: ENHRY and SYGVKD. This CDR3 has 16 residues. CDR3 in amino acids: CAISESHTLNTGELFF. The CDR3 coding sequence is TGTGCCATCAGTGAGTCGCATACATTGAACACCGGGGAGCTGTTTTTT.

The V call is TRBV5-1, the J call TRBJ1-1, with D hard to call. The germline gives CDR1 SGHRS, CDR2 YFSETQ. The CDR3 consists of 14 residues. The V end was cut by 4 bases, the J end by 4 bases, with 14 bases between. The CDR3 sequence: CASSPLSRVTEAFF. The CDR3 DNA reads as TGCGCCAGCAGCCCGCTCTCGAGGGTCACTGAAGCTTTCTTT. Using reference TRBV5-1 and TRBJ1-1 for the parts outside the CDR3, the full variable domain is KAGVTQTPRYLIKTRGQQVTLSCSPISGHRSVSWYQQTPGQGLQFLFEYFSETQRNKGNFPGRFSGRQFSNSRSEMNVSTLELGDSALYLCASSPLSRVTEAFFGQGTRLTVV.

In this sample, this clone turned up a few times. The rearrangement links TRBV12-3 or TRBV12-4 to TRBJ2-1; the match to TRBD1 covers 7 bases. The J segment lost 7 bases and the V segment lost 6 bases, leaving 12 bases of the junction unmatched. The CDR3 runs to 15 residues. In DNA, the CDR3 is TGTGCCAGCAGCAGGGGACAGATAAATAGTAATGAGCAGTTCTTC. It encodes CASSRGQINSNEQFF.

The chain recombines TRBV5-1 with TRBJ1-4, with D perhaps matching TRBD1 (5 bases). The ends were cut back, 7 bases at V and 4 bases at J, with 11 bases in the middle. The germline V gene has CDR1 SGHRS and CDR2 YFSETQ. The CDR3 covers 13 residues. CDR3 loop: CASARGDNEKLFF. The CDR3 DNA reads TGCGCCAGCGCCCGAGGGGATAATGAAAAACTGTTTTTT.

The chain is built from TRBV20-1 and TRBJ1-2; 9 bases are shared with TRBD1. Germline V lookup: CDR1 DFQATT, CDR2 SNEGSKA (reference sequence). The CDR3 runs to 13 residues. Trimming took 5 bases from V and 4 from J; bases not matched to a gene: 5. The CDR3 here is CSAYRGPVYGYTF. DNA for the CDR3: TGCAGTGCTTACAGGGGGCCGGTCTATGGCTACACCTTC.

In this sample, this clone turned up many times. The V and J genes are TRBV7-6 and TRBJ1-4; D unclear. CDR1 and CDR2 from the germline V gene are SGHVS and FNYEAQ. The CDR3 covers 17 residues. Trimming cost V 1 base and J 0 bases, with 12 bases left between them. The CDR3 sequence is CASSLEGLGSTNEKLFF. In DNA, the CDR3 is TGTGCCAGCAGCTTAGAGGGTTTAGGCTCAACTAATGAAAAACTGTTTTTT.

The chain links TRBV6-1 to TRBJ1-1; D not resolved. CDR1 and CDR2 from the germline V gene are MNHNS and SASEGT. This CDR3 spans 11 amino acids. The ends were cut back, 7 bases at V and 4 bases at J, with 7 bases in the middle. The DNA of the CDR3 is TGTGCCAGCATGGGAGGCACTGAAGCTTTCTTT. Protein sequence: CASMGGTEAFF.

J is TRBJ1-1 and V is TRBV11-1; possible D gene TRBD1, 6 bases. Germline V gives CDR1 SGHAT, CDR2 FQDESV (reference sequence). The V gene lost 0 bases and the J gene lost 1 base, with 6 bases spanning the gap. CDR3 length: 14 amino acids. CDR3 nucleotide sequence: TGTGCCAGCAGCTTAGCGGGACAGAACACTGAAGCTTTCTTT. Translation: CASSLAGQNTEAFF.

This clone was counted a few times. This chain joins TRBV29-1 and TRBJ1-2, with 8 bases lining up with TRBD1. This CDR3 is built from 13 residues. CDR1 and CDR2 (germline): SQVTM, ANQGSEA. After removal of 6 bases from V and 3 bases from J, the junction contained 6 bases not matched to a gene. CDR3 sequence reads: CSVRTGTDYGYTF. The CDR3 nucleotides are TGCAGCGTCAGGACAGGGACGGACTATGGCTACACCTTC.

V usage is TRBV5-1 and J usage is TRBJ1-6, with D unresolved. V was clipped by 4 bases and J by 5 bases, with 10 bases between them. CDR1 and CDR2 (germline): SGHRS, YFSETQ. The CDR3 runs to 14 residues. The DNA for the CDR3 is TGCGCCAGCAGCCCCGATCCGAATAATTCACCCCTCCACTTT. Protein: CASSPDPNNSPLHF.

This clone was observed a few times. This sequence joins TRBV6-5 and TRBJ2-1; the D gene is possibly TRBD2 (5 bases). V was shortened by 1 base and J by 1 base, with 11 bases between the two germline ends. From germline, CDR1 is MNHEY and CDR2 SVGAGI. The CDR3 covers 16 residues. CDR3 amino acids: CASSYFGGSSYNEQFF. The CDR3 coding sequence is TGTGCCAGCAGTTACTTCGGTGGGAGTTCCTACAATGAGCAGTTCTTC.

This clone has only a few counts. The gene calls are TRBV6-6 and TRBJ1-5; D ambiguous. CDR3 length: 13 amino acids. The germline V gene has CDR1 MNHNY and CDR2 SVGAGI (reference sequence). V was trimmed by 2 bases and J by 5 bases, leaving 7 bases between them. CDR3 DNA sequence: TGTGCCAGCAGTTACGATGGGTATCAGCCCCAGCATTTT. It yields the protein CASSYDGYQPQHF.

V and J are TRBV5-1 and TRBJ1-5, with D maybe TRBD1 (5 bases). V lost 4 bases and J 5 bases, leaving 16 bases between the germline ends. The CDR3 is 15 residues long. In germline, CDR1 is SGHRS, CDR2 YFSETQ. The CDR3 region is CASSPWGVEDQPQHF. In DNA form, the CDR3 reads TGCGCCAGCAGCCCCTGGGGGGTGGAGGATCAGCCCCAGCATTTT.

There are a few counts of this clone. The CDR3 protein is CASSSRQGASYEQYF. CDR3 nucleotides: TGCGCCAGCAGCAGTAGACAGGGGGCCTCCTACGAGCAGTACTTC. This chain uses TRBV5-1 with TRBJ2-7; 10 positions match TRBD1. Losses at the gene ends were 4 bases for V and 0 bases for J; bases not matched to a gene: 4. The germline V gene encodes CDR1 SGHRS and CDR2 YFSETQ. This CDR3 contains 15 residues.

This clone has only a few counts. The rearrangement links TRBV6-1 to TRBJ1-2; D gene uncertain. Trimming took off 3 bases at V and 9 bases at J, with 14 bases between the two ends. This CDR3 spans 13 amino acids. Germline V gene data show CDR1 as MNHNS and CDR2 as SASEGT. CDR3 region: CASSDGPMLSYTF. In DNA, the CDR3 is TGTGCCAGCAGTGACGGGCCGATGCTGAGCTACACCTTC.

V and J are TRBV20-1 and TRBJ2-2; D unclear. The CDR3 extends over 9 amino acids. Germline assignment: CDR1 DFQATT and CDR2 SNEGSKA (reference sequence). The V and J ends lost 6 bases and 8 bases respectively, with 4 bases between them. CDR3 nucleotide sequence: TGCAGTGCCAGGGGGGAGCTGTTTTTT. Its translation is CSARGELFF.

The chain carries TRBV6-1 and TRBJ1-3; D might be TRBD1 (6 bases). V lost 2 bases to trimming and J lost 4 bases, with 18 bases between them. The CDR3 covers 17 residues. In germline, CDR1 is MNHNS, CDR2 SASEGT. DNA of the CDR3: TGTGCCAGCAGTGAAAGGGGGACACGTCAATCGGGAAACACCATATATTTT. Its protein product is CASSERGTRQSGNTIYF.

The chain is built from TRBV28 and TRBJ2-3, with D perhaps TRBD2 (6 bases). The V gene's germline CDR1 is MDHEN and CDR2 SYDVKM. The V gene lost 5 bases and the J gene lost 2 bases, with 14 bases spanning the gap. CDR3 length equals 15 residues. DNA of the CDR3: TGTGCCAGCAGTCCCCCGACTAGGCACACAGATACGCAGTATTTT. Residues: CASSPPTRHTDTQYF.

This clone was seen at least ten times. This chain links TRBV6-1 with TRBJ1-1, with 10 bases aligning to TRBD1. The germline V gene encodes CDR1 MNHNS and CDR2 SASEGT. The CDR3 runs 12 residues. V gave up 6 bases and J gave up 7 bases; unmatched junction bases: 2. The CDR3 is CASSGQGVEAFF. The CDR3 region has the DNA TGTGCCAGCAGCGGACAGGGGGTTGAAGCTTTCTTT.

This clone was picked up many times. The CDR3 loop reads CASSQAGLGYNEQFF. The CDR3 DNA sequence: TGTGCCAGCAGCCAAGCGGGTCTGGGGTACAATGAGCAGTTCTTC. This chain joins TRBV4-2 and TRBJ2-1; D gene ambiguous. From germline, CDR1 is LGHNA and CDR2 YNFKEQ. The CDR3 has 15 residues. Between the trimmed V and J ends, which lost 1 base and 4 bases, there was a span of 11 bases.

The rearrangement uses TRBV7-2 and TRBJ1-6; tentative D call: TRBD1 (6 bases). V was pared by 3 bases and J by 9 bases, with 12 bases between. Looked up from germline, CDR1 is SGHTA and CDR2 is FQGNSA. The CDR3 totals 14 residues. The CDR3 protein is CASSLGGAASPLHF. The DNA of the CDR3 is TGTGCCAGCAGCTTGGGGGGGGCAGCTTCACCCCTCCACTTT.

V gene TRBV6-2 or TRBV6-3 combines with J gene TRBJ1-6; 7 bases line up with TRBD1. Germline V gene lookup returns CDR1 MNHEY and CDR2 SVGEGT. Losses at the gene ends were 0 bases for V and 12 bases for J; bases not matched to a gene: 11. The CDR3 consists of 16 residues. In DNA form, the CDR3 reads TGTGCCAGCAGTTACTCGCCACGACAGGGCCTGGAACCCCTCCACTTT. Translating it yields CASSYSPRQGLEPLHF.

The table lists this clone with a few counts. The V call is TRBV10-3, the J call TRBJ1-1, with D unclear. The CDR3 covers 13 residues. V was shortened by 11 bases and J by 1 base, with 14 bases between the two germline ends. From germline, CDR1 is ENHRY and CDR2 SYGVKD. CDR3 in amino acids: CASKDLENTEAFF. In DNA, the CDR3 is TGTGCCTCCAAGGACTTAGAGAACACTGAAGCTTTCTTT.

This sequence joins TRBV9 and TRBJ2-3, with 10 bases identical to TRBD2. The CDR3 covers 15 residues. The germline V gene encodes CDR1 SGDLS and CDR2 YYNGEE. V lost 2 bases and J lost 1; bases outside the gene matches: 1. CDR3 sequence: CASSVGLAGTDTQYF. CDR3 sequence (DNA): TGTGCCAGCAGCGTTGGACTAGCGGGCACAGATACGCAGTATTTT.

This clone was recorded once. The genes are TRBV5-1 and TRBJ1-2; 7 positions match TRBD1. This CDR3 spans 14 amino acids. CDR1 is SGHRS, CDR2 YFSETQ, per germline. V was clipped by 5 bases and J by 4 bases; unmatched bases: 8. CDR3 DNA: TGCGCCAGCAGTTTAGGACAGGTCGTCTATGGCTACACCTTC. Its translation: CASSLGQVVYGYTF.